The present entry profiles one T cell receptor beta chain with its context. Its specificity is unknown. Per the germline V gene, CDR1 is SGDLS and CDR2 is YYNGEE. The junction had 3 bases not matched to a gene; V was cut back by 0 bases and J by 0 bases. The CDR3 is 18 residues long. Stated time point: cycle 4 day 1 (C4D1), after 5 to 7 weeks of nivolumab. Every patient experienced relapse after autologous stem cell transplantation, and brentuximab vedotin exposure varied. Sequenced by immunoSEQ multiplex PCR; TCRdb stores in-frame clones only, minus some. Of fewer than 25,000 clones listed, roughly 80% are singletons. The data belong to a study of PD-1 blockade in classical Hodgkin lymphoma. Study conclusions and caveats: Exclusion was applied to patients who started nivolumab under 1 year after ASCT. Lower baseline TCR diversity was reported for newly diagnosed patients than for healthy donors.

Specimen: peripheral blood mononuclear cells (PBMCs), collected before the fourth cycle of nivolumab. V gene TRBV9 combines with J gene TRBJ2-3; 14 bases agree with TRBD2. The receptor comes from a human donor with classical Hodgkin lymphoma. The DNA for the CDR3 is TGTGCCAGCAGCGTAGGACTAGCGGGGGGGCATAGCACAGATACGCAGTATTTT. Protein product: CASSVGLAGGHSTDTQYF.